This T cell receptor (beta chain) was captured by sequencing in a study of T cells in localized non-small cell lung cancer. Study-wide findings and caveats: In uninvolved adjacent lung, T cell clonality reached its highest value, exceeding tumor. Adjacent lung exhibited a median of about 50 among the 100 most abundant tumor clones.

Profiling relied on immunoSEQ multiplex PCR, and the TCRdb table lists in-frame clones only, not all of them. The table includes about 59,000 clones, about 90% detected once. This clone appeared once. Its antigen is currently unknown. V was shortened by 8 bases and J by 1 base, with 8 bases between the two germline ends. The CDR3 contains 12 residues. Per germline, CDR1 LNHDA and CDR2 SQIVND (reference sequence). The receptor's source is a man between 40 and 70 years old with stage I squamous cell lung carcinoma. The sequences come from peripheral blood, collected before any cancer treatment. The chain recombines TRBV19 with TRBJ1-1; no clear D gene. Here the CDR3 DNA reads TGTGCCAGTGACTGGGGGAACACTGAAGCTTTCTTT. It yields the protein CASDWGNTEAFF.